This TCR beta chain was retrieved from a study of blood T cells in healthy people across ages. Regarding this clonotype: The antigen is not known. A much larger clone sits a single nucleotide away, making a read error possible.

A second PCR of roughly 7 to 11 cycles used a sample-barcoded 5' primer and a J-beta primer mix. MiXCR was run by TCRdb on the 5' RACE reads, yielding one entry per CDR3 protein. Of 700,000 to 800,000 distinct CDR3 sequences listed, roughly 47% are singletons. Findings of the study overall: In the absence of known donor CMV status, changes in expanded clonotypes were possibly confounded.

The CDR3 runs to 15 residues. Germline loops: CDR1 LGHDT, CDR2 YNNKEL (reference sequence). Input material: blood. V is TRBV3-1 and J is TRBJ2-1, with D possibly matching TRBD2 (6 bases). The end of the DNA is better explained by TRBJ2-7, so the J call may be wrong. This TCR derives from a woman aged 55-69 years in good health. The CDR3 nucleotides are TGTGCCAGCAGCCAAAGGGTAGCGGCGTACAATGAGCAGTACTTC. Translated, it gives CASSQRVAAYNEQYF.